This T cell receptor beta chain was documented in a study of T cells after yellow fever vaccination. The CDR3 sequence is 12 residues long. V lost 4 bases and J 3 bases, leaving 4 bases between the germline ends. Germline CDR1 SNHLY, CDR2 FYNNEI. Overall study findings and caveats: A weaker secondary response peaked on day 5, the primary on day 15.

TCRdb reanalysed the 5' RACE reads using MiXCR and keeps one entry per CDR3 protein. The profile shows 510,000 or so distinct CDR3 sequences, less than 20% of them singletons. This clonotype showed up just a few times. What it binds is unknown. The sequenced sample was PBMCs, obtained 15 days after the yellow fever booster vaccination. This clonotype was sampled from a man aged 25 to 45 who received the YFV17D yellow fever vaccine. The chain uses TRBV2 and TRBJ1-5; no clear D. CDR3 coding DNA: TGTGCCAGCAGTGTTAACAATCAGCCCCAGCATTTT. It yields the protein CASSVNNQPQHF.